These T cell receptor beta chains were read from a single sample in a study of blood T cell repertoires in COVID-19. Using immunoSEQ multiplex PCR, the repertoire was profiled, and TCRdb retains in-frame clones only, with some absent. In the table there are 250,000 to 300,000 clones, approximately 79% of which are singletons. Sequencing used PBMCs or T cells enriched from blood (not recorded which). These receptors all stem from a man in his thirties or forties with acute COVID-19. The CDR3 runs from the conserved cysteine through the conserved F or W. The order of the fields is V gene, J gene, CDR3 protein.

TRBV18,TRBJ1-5,CASSRGQVDQPQHF
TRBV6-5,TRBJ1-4,CASSHPSRDEKLFF
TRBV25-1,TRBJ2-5,CASSRPGTGGETQYF
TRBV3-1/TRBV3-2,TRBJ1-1,CASSQYFYTEAFF
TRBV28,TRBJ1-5,CASSFRGDSNQPQHF
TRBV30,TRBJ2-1,CACGAEGHHEQFF
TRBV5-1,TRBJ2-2,CASRFDTGELFF
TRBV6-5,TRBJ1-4,CASSYAGRNEKLFF
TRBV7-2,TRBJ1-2,CASSPQGGLANYGYTF
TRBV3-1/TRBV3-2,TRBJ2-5,CASSQGSSGWKTQYF
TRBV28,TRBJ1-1,CASSLPQGNTEAFF
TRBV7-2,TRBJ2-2,CASSLARSGELFF
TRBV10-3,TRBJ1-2,CAISFDREGYGYTF
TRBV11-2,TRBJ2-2,CASRVSGRAGATGELFF
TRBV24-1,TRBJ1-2,CATSDYRLGADYGYTF
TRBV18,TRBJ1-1,CASSPPTGWEAFF
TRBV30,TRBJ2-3,CAWSVGPDTQYF
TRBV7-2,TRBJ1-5,CASSPRPTGANQPQHF
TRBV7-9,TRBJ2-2,CASSFATGGAGELFF
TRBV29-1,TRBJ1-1,CSVEWGRAPEAFF
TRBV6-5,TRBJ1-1,CASSLRENTEAFF
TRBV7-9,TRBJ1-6,CASSLLSTNSPLHF
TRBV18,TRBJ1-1,CASLPGASKAEAFF
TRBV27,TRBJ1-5,CASSLSRGIQPQHF
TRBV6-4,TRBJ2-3,CASSVRLASTDTQYF
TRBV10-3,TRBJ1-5,CAIRAPNQPQHF
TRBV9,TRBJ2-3,CASSVSGTGRDTQYF
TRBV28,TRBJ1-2,CASSLASYGYTF
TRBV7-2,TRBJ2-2,CASSLMATDTGELFF
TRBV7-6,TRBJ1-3,CASSLSSAGNTIYF
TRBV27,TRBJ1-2,CASRSTGGGYGYTF
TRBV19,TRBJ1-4,CASSIFADSEKLFF
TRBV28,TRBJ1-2,CATMAGGYTF
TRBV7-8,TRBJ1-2,CASSPNPSGGSGYTF
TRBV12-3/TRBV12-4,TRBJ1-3,CASSSFNTIYF
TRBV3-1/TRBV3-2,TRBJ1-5,CASSQDSYQPQHF
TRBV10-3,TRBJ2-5,CAIGTSDIQETQYF
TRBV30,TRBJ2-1,CAWGTSGSNYEQFF
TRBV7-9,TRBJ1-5,CASSLGTGESQPQHF
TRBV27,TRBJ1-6,CASSLVRDSPLHF
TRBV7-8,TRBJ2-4,CASSPKLAGETLAKNIQYF